The entry that follows covers one TCR beta chain sequence. The antigen it binds to is not known. Base quality data are lacking; no much larger clone is found one base away. This entry comes from a study of cytomegalovirus exposure and HLA in healthy donors listed by TCRdb under 2017. Some background on the complete study: In an earlier analysis of around 540 of the donors, around 300 Gb of sequence data and some 100 million unique TCR beta sequences from 150 million to 200 million T cells were reported. An early release that covered 500 to 800 HLA-typed donors contained about 300 gigabases of sequencing data and tens of millions of unique TCR sequences. The genetic ancestry cluster associated with self-reported Caucasian donors included over 80% of the approximately 400 genotyped donors. The study was designed to test whether signatures of past pathogen exposure could be identified by cataloging public T cell receptors. The study profiled the T cell repertoires of 550 to 700 subjects by immunosequencing and related them to cytomegalovirus serostatus. In addition to the first cohort of about 650 subjects, a separate validation cohort of 130 or so different subjects was used. The study combined high-throughput TCR immunosequencing, statistical association of individual TCRs with disease status, and machine learning to predict cytomegalovirus infection status. A later analysis re-analyzed previously published TCR beta repertoires from several hundred donors and added high-resolution HLA genotyping to study TCR occurrence patterns. Rather than using new phenotypic data, the later analysis identified candidate immune exposures from TCR beta sequences and from how often those sequences occurred across donors. An earlier analysis of some 500 of the donors applied high-throughput TCR beta sequencing to assess whether each TCR beta V gene segment acted as functional or pseudogenic. Alongside the repertoire data, information on donor age, sex, ethnicity and CMV serostatus was compiled. In a later genetic analysis, genome-wide SNP genotypes for about 55% of the 666 donors were used, and that subset was treated as a discovery cohort. All discovery cohort repertoires had been generated on a single sequencing platform. HLA typing included class I and class II loci at four-digit resolution. Typing coverage varied by locus: roughly 629-630 donors for A, B, C, DRB1 and DQB1; roughly 510 for DQA1; more than 600 for DPA1; 400 to 480 for DPB1. A handful of DR-DQ haplotypes were handled as single units for association and clustering because linkage in the cohort was strong. Across 398 genotyped donors of the cohort, an average of about 200,000 unique TCR beta nucleotide sequences per donor were sequenced, and roughly a sixth of those sequences were non-productive.

General conclusions and limits of the study: In a later genetic analysis, a missense DCLRE1C variant was associated with V-gene and J-gene trimming of TCR beta chains, and the association was replicated in an independent cohort. Because the 87-base-pair reads could not distinguish some IMGT-functional V segments, including TRBV6-2 and TRBV6-3, those segments were excluded. A later analysis found that TCR association rates varied across HLA loci, with DRB1 alleles showing the most associated TCRs and HLA-C alleles the fewest. Cytomegalovirus status was reported to be diagnosed by the classifier with high specificity and sensitivity in both the original and validation cohorts. Most CMV-associated TCR beta chains appeared to be HLA-restricted in a later analysis, and the HLA associations seemed to be driven largely by CMV exposure. HLA typing was unavailable for some donors at each locus, so association tests used only the typed subset. A later analysis reported that several top co-occurrence clusters appeared linked to parvovirus B19, influenza, CMV and Epstein-Barr virus. Because counts were too low, seventeen rarely observed V segments, including chromosome 9 orphons, were excluded from the earlier analysis of around 640 of the donors. In an earlier analysis of fewer than 700 of the donors, most TCR beta V segments appeared in productive rearrangements about 87% or about 30% of the time, broadly matching IMGT annotations. Specific HLA alleles were associated with 15,000 to 20,000 TCR beta sequences at a false discovery rate of 0.05 in a later analysis. Most TCR sequences were seen in very few donors, while some public TCRs were found in many individuals. This cohort had only TCR beta chains sequenced, and the lack of alpha or paired-chain data limited which features could be detected. Immune exposure information for the cohort was limited to CMV serostatus. According to the authors, the approach could potentially be generalized to other disease states and immunological phenotypes. Correlated functional status among segregating V segments might reflect linkage disequilibrium, but an unknown experimental factor could not be ruled out. Roughly uniform sequencing depth across donors was assumed in presence/absence analyses, although this assumption may not hold. A cluster of highly shared sequence variants was judged likely to be a technical artifact of the sequencing pipeline. A further reported finding was that TCR beta sequences accurately predicted the HLA-A and HLA-B alleles for most subjects in the first cohort. In the study, approximately 160 TCR beta chains were listed as associated with cytomegalovirus. In vitro tests confirmed that three of the cytomegalovirus-associated TCR beta chains recognize cytomegalovirus antigens. A later genetic analysis reported fewer N-insertions in productive TCRs among donors in an Asian-associated ancestry cluster than the roughly 700-donor mean. Compared with equally common non-associated chains, HLA-associated TCR beta chains in a later analysis were more clonally expanded and had lower generation probabilities. Assigning TCR associations to individual alleles was difficult when HLA alleles, especially DR and DQ, strongly co-occurred.

Preparation of the library involved the immunoSEQ multiplex PCR assay. For the multiplex PCR, a mixture combining 60 forward primers for TCR Vbeta segments and 13 reverse primers for TCR Jbeta segments was used. A multiplex PCR assay on genomic DNA amplified the CDR3 region of rearranged TCR beta genes. The amplified TCR beta libraries were sequenced on the Illumina HiSeq System as 87-base-pair reads. The authors processed their data as follows. Across the roughly 670 repertoires, a later analysis counted about 81 million unique TCR beta chains, approximately 10 million of which were shared by at least two donors. A nearest-neighbor algorithm error-corrected the raw reads and collapsed the reads into unique sequences, merging closely related sequences to remove PCR and sequencing errors. CDR3 sequences were aligned to IMGT reference sequences to assign V, D and J gene segments. For a sequence to be retained, a match of at least six nucleotides was required to both a V gene segment and a J gene segment. Rearrangements were called productive when the CDR3 lacked stop codons and stayed in frame with V and J; all others were non-productive. Following IMGT convention, CDR3 was defined as the stretch from the second conserved V-encoded cysteine to the conserved J-encoded phenylalanine. The earlier analysis of 587 of the donors excluded sequences that lacked an unambiguous match to a single V gene segment. In an earlier analysis of several hundred of the donors, a V segment was called functional when productive rearrangements were above 56.7%, and segregating when the standard deviation between donors exceeded 5%. A statistical classification framework was built for diagnosing cytomegalovirus status from the catalog of TCR beta chain sequences. In a later analysis, V and J genes were assigned by comparing TCR nucleotide sequences against IMGT/GENE-DB human TR gene sequences. In a later analysis, CDR3 sequences and most-parsimonious VDJ recombination scenarios were assigned using the TCRdist pipeline. A later analysis defined each TCR beta chain by its CDR3 amino acid sequence plus V-gene family, and excluded reads lacking a unique V-gene family. As a way to deal with suspected cross-contamination and a sequencing artifact, a later analysis dropped 450 to 700 nucleotide sequences that were highly shared and had low generation probability. A later analysis calculated a clonal expansion index for each public chain from normalized within-repertoire ranks of inferred template counts. Generation probabilities in a later analysis came from a VDJ recombination model fitted to out-of-frame rearrangements, and those results were checked against IGoR. In a later analysis, hypergeometric tests were used to score TCR-TCR, TCR-HLA and TCR-CMV co-occurrence, with a repertoire-size bias correction applied to TCR pairs. To estimate false discovery rates, a later analysis permuted the HLA or CMV assignments 20 times. In a later analysis, co-occurring TCRs were grouped using DBSCAN, and TCRdist sequence similarity was added for clustering within HLA-allele-positive subsets. For co-occurrence clustering, repertoires with fewer than 30,000 or more than 120,000 public chains were excluded, along with five repertoires with anomalous nucleotide sharing. TCRdb took this table from immuneACCESS and kept in-frame rearrangements with V and J called. Such tables lack part of the clones; where checked against another copy, unresolved V genes explain under half of the gap, and the rest is unexplained. V, J and clone size were drawn from that table, and D and trimming were deduced from the DNA. For this sample there are 98,000 or so clones; over 60% appear just once. The leading ten clones occupy roughly 6.2% of the sample.

The cohort comprised 550 to 700 healthy bone marrow donors. Cohort members were all nominally healthy when sampled, although unrecorded immune exposures were likely present. The donor was CMV seropositive and was included in the group of 250 to 300 seropositive cohort members. Every donor gave a peripheral blood sample, and the peripheral blood mononuclear cells from that sample were used for TCR beta sequencing. Genomic DNA extraction from the blood cell samples was performed with the Qiagen DNeasy Blood Extraction Kit. The germline V gene (reference sequence) provides CDR1 SGHNT and CDR2 YYREEE. From cysteine to phenylalanine, the CDR3 is 16 amino acids long. The retained sequence is limited to the CDR3, 48 bases, with the frame set at the first base. Trimming takes 4 bases off V and 2 bases off J; junction bases not matched to a gene: 7.

Sequenced material: PBMCs. The V and J segments used are TRBV5-4 and TRBJ2-2, and TRBD1 matches 8 of the central bases. This TCR was recovered from a man aged 55 to 70 in good health and CMV-seropositive. The CDR3 protein is CASSPAGGANTGELFF. Read as DNA, the sequence is TGTGCCAGCAGCCCAGCAGGGGGCGCCAACACCGGGGAGCTGTTTTTT.